This T cell receptor beta chain appears in the sequencing data of a study of a mutant IDH1 vaccine in newly diagnosed glioma. Trimming took 1 base from V and 1 from J; bases not matched to a gene: 2. From germline, CDR1 is KGHSH and CDR2 LQKENI. This CDR3 comprises 16 residues. Points on this clone: Its antigen is unidentified.

Generated by immunoSEQ multiplex PCR, the TCRdb table keeps only in-frame clones and is missing some. The sample records around 26,000 clones, around 70% being singletons. Time point denoted: week 11, during vaccination. The study gave 300 ug of mutant IDH1 20-mer peptide per vaccine dose, with topical imiquimod. The sequences come from peripheral blood mononuclear cells (PBMCs), collected from a glioma patient whose treatment included an IDH1 peptide vaccine. The TCR originated in a man aged 18 to 30 with glioma. Some clones in this sample may be carry-over from other donors' samples. This sequence joins TRBV18 and TRBJ2-3; 10 bases line up with TRBD2. CDR3 sequence reads: CASSPLGTSGTDTQYF. CDR3 nucleotide sequence: TGTGCCAGCTCACCACTGGGGACTAGCGGCACAGATACGCAGTATTTT. Using reference TRBV18 and TRBJ2-3 for the parts outside the CDR3, the full variable domain is NAGVMQNPRHLVRRRGQEARLRCSPMKGHSHVYWYRQLPEEGLKFMVYLQKENIIDESGMPKERFSAEFPKEGPSILRIQQVVRGDSAAYFCASSPLGTSGTDTQYFGPGTRLTVL.